A single sample gave rise to the 9 T cell receptor beta chains below, sequenced in a study of blood T cells in healthy people across ages. It was with a sample-barcoded 5' primer and a J-beta primer mix that a second PCR of roughly 7 to 11 cycles was run. MiXCR, run by TCRdb on the 5' RACE reads, gives a single entry per CDR3 protein. The sample yields about 900,000 distinct CDR3 sequences, 45% to 50% seen once. Sequencing was performed on blood. The receptors originated from a young man in good health.

The chain carries TRBV2 and TRBJ2-5; 8 bases map to TRBD2. The DNA matches TRBJ2-7 better at its end, which makes the J call doubtful. The CDR3 spans 13 residues. The V gene's germline CDR1 is SNHLY and CDR2 FYNNEI. The CDR3 here is CASRSGATYEQYF. The CDR3 nucleotides are TGTGCCAGCCGTAGCGGGGCCACCTACGAGCAGTACTTC.

A note on this clonotype: A clone one base away is much larger, so this may be a read error. The chain employs TRBV6-6 and TRBJ2-1; TRBD2 is a possible D gene (6 bases). Germline CDR1 is MNHNY and CDR2 is SVGAGI (reference sequence). This CDR3 has 16 amino acids. Deletions cut 2 bases from V and 1 base from J, with 12 bases between. The chain's CDR3 is CASSYRVSGSYNEQFF. The CDR3 DNA follows: TGTGCCAGCAGTTACCGGGTTAGCGGTTCCTACAATGAGCAGTTCTTC.

The chain links TRBV30 to TRBJ2-4; D gene uncertain. V lost 2 bases and J 6 bases, leaving 8 bases between the germline ends. Per germline, CDR1 GTSNPN and CDR2 SVGIG (reference sequence). The CDR3 consists of 12 residues. As DNA, the CDR3 is TGTGCCTGGAGTCCGACCTCAAACATTCAGTACTTC. It is translated as CAWSPTSNIQYF.

The rearrangement uses TRBV5-1 and TRBJ2-3, with D perhaps TRBD2 (7 bases). CDR1 is SGHRS and CDR2 is YFSETQ in the germline V gene. The V end lost 7 bases, the J end lost 6 bases, and 18 bases lay between the germline ends. The CDR3 length is 14 residues. The CDR3 here is CASSNTGGGDTQYF. CDR3 nucleotides: TGCGCCAGCTCGAATACGGGGGGCGGCGATACGCAGTATTTT.

The chain is built from TRBV20-1 and TRBJ2-1; TRBD2 aligns across 10 bases. V lost 5 bases to trimming and J lost 5 bases; unmatched junction nucleotides: 6. CDR1 is DFQATT and CDR2 is SNEGSKA in the germline V gene (reference sequence). The CDR3 has 14 residues. CDR3 DNA: TGCAGTGCTCAGCGGGAGGGCCCGAACAATGAGCAGTTCTTC. Amino acids: CSAQREGPNNEQFF.

The chain joins TRBV12-3 or TRBV12-4 to TRBJ2-4, with D perhaps assigned TRBD1 or TRBD2 (5 bases each). Trimming left V 2 bases short and J 6 bases short, with 17 bases between. The CDR3 is made up of 16 amino acids. DNA of the CDR3: TGTGCCAGCAGTTTATCTGGGACGTCCGTCCTAAACATTCAGTACTTC. This translates into CASSLSGTSVLNIQYF.

V and J are TRBV12-3 or TRBV12-4 and TRBJ2-5; the match to TRBD1 covers 8 bases. After removal of 6 bases from V and 11 bases from J, the junction contained 11 bases not matched to a gene. The CDR3 loop spans 13 amino acids. The CDR3 here is CASSPPGQGPQYF. DNA of the CDR3: TGTGCCAGCAGCCCTCCTGGACAGGGTCCACAGTACTTC.

This chain connects TRBV28 to TRBJ2-7, with 11 bases fitting TRBD2. This CDR3 spans 14 amino acids. The junction had 9 bases not matched to a gene; V was cut back by 10 bases and J by 4 bases. CDR1 and CDR2 (germline): MDHEN, SYDVKM. The CDR3 protein is CANVTGTSGYEQYF. Here the CDR3 DNA reads TGTGCCAACGTCACCGGGACTAGCGGATACGAGCAGTACTTC.

This clonotype was counted once. V usage is TRBV29-1 and J usage is TRBJ1-1; TRBD1 might be the D (5 bases). Looked up from germline, CDR1 is SQVTM and CDR2 is ANQGSEA. This CDR3 has 11 residues. CDR3 bases: TGCGGGGGGGATTTGAACACTGAAGCTTTCTTT. This encodes CGGDLNTEAFF.